This passage covers 29 T cell receptor beta chains from one sample sequenced in a study of T cell clones after liver transplantation. The assay was immunoSEQ multiplex PCR, and TCRdb's table has in-frame clones only and misses some. The table shows 85,000 to 130,000 clones, with roughly 80% occurring only once. Sequences were derived from CD4+ T cells from blood, sampled before liver transplant. The receptor set was obtained from a human donor who received a liver transplant.

This chain joins TRBV7-2 and TRBJ1-2; 9 bases are a match to TRBD1. The CDR3 is 15 residues long. The germline V gene encodes CDR1 SGHTA and CDR2 FQGNSA. The V and J ends lost 5 bases and 7 bases, in that order; junction bases with no gene match: 11. The CDR3 is CASSKGTGLIAGYTF. The CDR3 coding sequence is TGTGCCAGCAGCAAAGGGACAGGGCTGATCGCTGGCTACACCTTC.

This chain connects TRBV19 to TRBJ2-2, with D perhaps being TRBD1 or TRBD2 (5 bases each). V was cut by 5 bases and J by 1 base, with 8 bases left in between. Germline V gene data show CDR1 as LNHDA and CDR2 as SQIVND (reference sequence). The CDR3 covers 14 residues. CDR3 sequence (DNA): TGTGCCAGTAGTGGGGGTAAGAACACCGGGGAGCTGTTTTTT. Translating gives CASSGGKNTGELFF.

The V gene is TRBV30, the J gene TRBJ2-3; D may be TRBD2 (6 bases). The CDR3 is 15 amino acids. Between the trimmed V and J ends, which lost 2 bases and 2 bases, there was a span of 14 bases. Germline V CDR1 and CDR2: GTSNPN, SVGIG (reference sequence). In DNA form, the CDR3 reads TGTGCCTGGAGTCGACTAGAGTCCCCCACAGATACGCAGTATTTT. The encoded protein is CAWSRLESPTDTQYF.

V is TRBV23-1 and J is TRBJ2-1, with 11 positions matching TRBD1. TRBV23-1 is given ORF status, its function remaining uncertain. Trimming at V came to 4 bases and at J to 7 bases, leaving 9 bases not matched to a gene. This CDR3 has 16 residues. The CDR3 DNA reads TGCGCCAGCAGTCCTTGCGCCGGGACAGGGGGGAATGAGCAGTTCTTC. This codes for CASSPCAGTGGNEQFF.

The chain couples TRBV6-1 to TRBJ2-7; D remains unclear. CDR3 length: 14 amino acids. From germline, CDR1 is MNHNS and CDR2 SASEGT. Trimming took 2 bases from V and 3 from J, leaving 11 bases between them. For the CDR3, the DNA is TGTGCCAGCAGTGAAACCGGACGGATCTACGAGCAGTACTTC. It specifies CASSETGRIYEQYF.

This chain connects TRBV7-6 to TRBJ2-7; the match to TRBD1 covers 7 bases. CDR3 length: 14 residues. Germline lookup yields CDR1 SGHVS and CDR2 FNYEAQ. V shed 5 bases, J shed 0 bases, and the junction held 4 bases outside the gene matches. This CDR3 is CASSHRTGSYEQYF. Written as DNA, the CDR3 is TGTGCCAGCAGCCACCGGACAGGCTCCTACGAGCAGTACTTC.

This chain joins TRBV6-6 and TRBJ2-2, with 7 bases aligning to TRBD1. J gave up 5 bases and V 6 bases, and 12 bases lay outside the gene matches. The CDR3 extends over 16 amino acids. CDR1 and CDR2 from the germline V gene are MNHNY and SVGAGI (reference sequence). The CDR3 protein is CASSPKTPQGTGELFF. CDR3 nucleotides: TGTGCCAGCAGCCCGAAAACTCCACAGGGGACCGGGGAGCTGTTTTTT.

The chain has TRBV6-5 and TRBJ1-1; the D gene is possibly TRBD1 (6 bases). Between the trimmed V and J ends, which lost 0 bases and 5 bases, there was a span of 13 bases. CDR1 and CDR2 (germline): MNHEY, SVGAGI. CDR3 size: 15 residues. The CDR3 DNA is TGTGCCAGCAGTTACTCAGCGGGGGGCAGGACTGAAGCTTTCTTT. It encodes CASSYSAGGRTEAFF.

This rearrangement joins TRBV4-2 to TRBJ2-6; 11 bases agree with TRBD1. CDR3 length: 18 residues. Trimming at V came to 1 base and at J to 3 bases, leaving 5 bases not matched to a gene. Looked up from germline, CDR1 is LGHNA and CDR2 is YNFKEQ. The CDR3 region is CASSQGDRGSGGANVLTF. The CDR3, as DNA: TGTGCCAGCAGCCAAGGGGACAGGGGGAGTGGTGGGGCCAACGTCCTGACTTTC.

J is TRBJ2-2 and V is TRBV5-4; D perhaps matches TRBD1 (5 bases). Trimming pared 0 bases from V and 7 bases from J, leaving 7 bases between. Looked up from germline, CDR1 is SGHNT and CDR2 is YYREEE (reference sequence). CDR3 length equals 13 residues. CDR3 residues: CASSLAGFGELFF. In DNA form, the CDR3 reads TGTGCCAGCAGCTTGGCAGGGTTCGGGGAGCTGTTTTTT.

J is TRBJ1-5 and V is TRBV2, with 8 nucleotides matching TRBD1. CDR3 size: 16 residues. Germline trimming cut 6 bases from V and 2 bases from J; bases unmatched to any gene: 9. Germline V CDR1 and CDR2: SNHLY, FYNNEI. The CDR3 DNA follows: TGTGCCAGCAGACGACAGGGGTCGTTTGGCAATCAGCCCCAGCATTTT. The encoded protein is CASRRQGSFGNQPQHF.

The V gene is TRBV5-1, the J gene TRBJ2-3, with 8 nucleotides matching TRBD2. V shed 0 bases and J 6 bases; nucleotides not matched to a gene: 6. Germline V gene lookup returns CDR1 SGHRS and CDR2 YFSETQ. This CDR3 has 15 amino acids. CDR3 loop: CASSLVGLAFDTQYF. The CDR3 nucleotides are TGCGCCAGCAGCTTGGTCGGACTAGCTTTCGATACGCAGTATTTT. The full variable domain, in which reference TRBV5-1 and TRBJ2-3 provide the parts outside the CDR3, is KAGVTQTPRYLIKTRGQQVTLSCSPISGHRSVSWYQQTPGQGLQFLFEYFSETQRNKGNFPGRFSGRQFSNSRSEMNVSTLELGDSALYLCASSLVGLAFDTQYFGPGTRLTVL.

V gene TRBV6-6 combines with J gene TRBJ1-1; 11 positions agree with TRBD1. The CDR3 has 15 residues. V dropped 5 bases and J dropped 5; count of bases not matched to a gene: 7. In germline, CDR1 is MNHNY, CDR2 SVGAGI (reference sequence). Here the CDR3 reads CASSNPGTGGTEAFF. The CDR3 DNA reads TGTGCCAGCAGTAACCCCGGGACAGGGGGTACTGAAGCTTTCTTT.

V gene TRBV7-9 combines with J gene TRBJ2-7; 13 positions match TRBD2. From germline, CDR1 is SEHNR and CDR2 FQNEAQ (reference sequence). The CDR3 is made up of 18 amino acids. V lost 5 bases to trimming and J lost 7 bases; unmatched junction nucleotides: 17. In nucleotides, the CDR3 is TGTGCCAGCAGCCCCCTGGGGACTAGCGGGGTTCGGTCTGGGGAGCAGTACTTC. This sequence encodes CASSPLGTSGVRSGEQYF.

V is TRBV28 and J is TRBJ2-6; maybe TRBD2 (6 bases). The V end was cut by 7 bases, the J end by 0 bases, with 16 bases between. Per germline, CDR1 MDHEN and CDR2 SYDVKM. The CDR3 contains 17 residues. The CDR3 bases are TGTGCCAGCACCCCGTGGCAGGGAGGCTCTGGGGCCAACGTCCTGACTTTC. This translates into CASTPWQGGSGANVLTF. Full variable domain (remainder filled in from reference TRBV28 and TRBJ2-6): DVKVTQSSRYLVKRTGEKVFLECVQDMDHENMFWYRQDPGLGLRLIYFSYDVKMKEKGDIPEGYSVSREKKERFSLILESASTNQTSMYLCASTPWQGGSGANVLTFGAGSRLTVL.

The V gene is TRBV30, the J gene TRBJ1-1; D is ambiguous. V gave up 3 bases and J gave up 2 bases, with 7 bases separating them. The CDR3 totals 12 residues. In germline, CDR1 is GTSNPN, CDR2 SVGIG (reference sequence). Here the CDR3 reads CAWRFLNTEAFF. The CDR3 DNA is TGTGCCTGGAGGTTCCTCAACACTGAAGCTTTCTTT.

This clone appeared a few times. The chain carries TRBV5-6 and TRBJ2-3; 8 bases match TRBD1. Germline V gives CDR1 SGHDT, CDR2 YYEEEE. CDR3 length: 16 amino acids. V was pared by 0 bases and J by 2 bases, with 5 bases of the junction left unmatched. CDR3 region: CASSLGQGIHTDTQYF. CDR3 coding DNA: TGTGCCAGCAGCTTGGGACAGGGGATACACACAGATACGCAGTATTTT.

The chain employs TRBV29-1 and TRBJ2-5, with 10 bases aligning to TRBD2. The DNA end is a closer match to TRBJ2-7, so the J assignment may be wrong. Germline-derived CDR1 and CDR2 are SQVTM and ANQGSEA. This CDR3 has 12 residues. The CDR3 loop reads CSVVAGGYEQYF. The CDR3 bases are TGCAGCGTTGTAGCGGGAGGATACGAGCAGTACTTC.

The rearrangement links TRBV11-2 to TRBJ2-1; D is unresolved. CDR1 SGHAT and CDR2 FQNNGV come from the germline V gene. The V gene lost 5 bases and the J gene lost 3 bases, with 11 bases spanning the gap. The CDR3 totals 14 residues. The CDR3 DNA reads as TGTGCCAGCAGCCCGACCGACCGCTACAATGAGCAGTTCTTC. Its protein product is CASSPTDRYNEQFF.

The gene calls are TRBV25-1 and TRBJ2-1; 7 bases map to TRBD2. V shed 4 bases and J 6 bases; nucleotides not matched to a gene: 6. Per the germline V gene, CDR1 is MGHDK and CDR2 is SYGVNS. This CDR3 is built from 14 residues. CDR3 in DNA: TGTGCCAGCAGTGGGTCCGGGACTATCAATGAGCAGTTCTTC. It encodes CASSGSGTINEQFF.

The sample holds one count of this clone. The V and J genes are TRBV11-2 and TRBJ2-7; no clear D. Trimming took off 0 bases at V and 4 bases at J, with 10 bases between the two ends. Germline values: CDR1 SGHAT, CDR2 FQNNGV. The CDR3 contains 14 residues. CDR3 bases: TGTGCCAGCAGCTTAGACAGCCGAGTATACGAGCAGTACTTC. It encodes CASSLDSRVYEQYF. Filled out from reference TRBV11-2 and TRBJ2-7, the complete variable domain reads EAGVAQSPRYKIIEKRQSVAFWCNPISGHATLYWYQQILGQGPKLLIQFQNNGVVDDSQLPKDRFSAERLKGVDSTLKIQPAKLEDSAVYLCASSLDSRVYEQYFGPGTRLTVT.

V gene TRBV5-1 combines with J gene TRBJ1-4; D might be TRBD1 (6 bases). The CDR3 has 14 residues. Germline lookup yields CDR1 SGHRS and CDR2 YFSETQ. Trimming left V 4 bases short and J 7 bases short, with 14 bases between. Here the CDR3 DNA reads TGCGCCAGCAGCACCAGGGGTGGGAGTGAAAAACTGTTTTTT. Protein: CASSTRGGSEKLFF.

The chain couples TRBV11-2 to TRBJ2-4, with 9 bases matching TRBD1. The germline gives CDR1 SGHAT, CDR2 FQNNGV. V gave up 5 bases and J gave up 8 bases; unmatched junction bases: 10. This CDR3 contains 15 residues. The CDR3 protein is CASSARQGELDIQYF. CDR3 DNA: TGTGCCAGCAGCGCGAGACAGGGGGAACTTGACATTCAGTACTTC.

The CDR3 here is CASSPGLPTDTQYF. The CDR3 bases are TGTGCCAGCAGCCCGGGACTACCAACAGATACGCAGTATTTT. The gene calls are TRBV11-3 and TRBJ2-3; 7 nucleotides align to TRBD2. Germline V lookup: CDR1 SGHNT, CDR2 YENEEA. V shed 5 bases, J shed 3 bases, and the junction held 5 bases outside the gene matches. This CDR3 is built from 14 residues.

The rearrangement links TRBV18 to TRBJ2-3, with D possibly being TRBD2 (6 bases). The CDR3 contains 15 residues. Germline-derived CDR1 and CDR2 are KGHSH and LQKENI. With 3 bases removed from V and 1 base from J, the gap between germline ends came to 11 bases. Here the CDR3 reads CASSPTGERTDTQYF. CDR3 nucleotides: TGTGCCAGCTCACCTACGGGGGAACGCACAGATACGCAGTATTTT.

This chain links TRBV23-1 with TRBJ1-3; tentative D call: TRBD1 (6 bases). TRBV23-1 is sorted into the ORF group, with uncertain function. V dropped 0 bases and J dropped 0 bases, with 15 bases sitting between them. CDR3 length: 18 amino acids. As DNA, the CDR3 is TGCGCCAGCAGTCAATCTGGAGACAGGCCGACCTCTGGAAACACCATATATTTT. Translation: CASSQSGDRPTSGNTIYF.

The sample holds a few counts of this clone. The V call is TRBV11-2, the J call TRBJ1-3; D remains unclear. Trimming took 1 base from V and 4 from J, leaving 5 bases between them. Germline loops: CDR1 SGHAT, CDR2 FQNNGV. CDR3 size: 13 residues. CDR3 loop: CASSLVTGNTIYF. In DNA, the CDR3 is TGTGCCAGCAGCTTAGTAACCGGAAACACCATATATTTT.

This chain uses TRBV7-2 with TRBJ1-5, with 7 bases aligning to TRBD1. CDR3 length: 16 residues. In germline, CDR1 is SGHTA, CDR2 FQGNSA. Unmatched junction bases numbered 13, after V lost 4 bases and J lost 7 bases. The CDR3, as DNA: TGTGCCAGCAGCTCGTCGACAGGGATTAGGGGACAGCCCCAGCATTTT. It specifies CASSSSTGIRGQPQHF.

V gene TRBV7-9 combines with J gene TRBJ1-1; TRBD1 aligns across 8 bases. The V and J ends lost 2 bases and 1 base, in that order; junction bases with no gene match: 0. The germline CDR1 and CDR2 sequences are SEHNR and FQNEAQ (reference sequence). The CDR3 is 14 residues long. CDR3 residues: CASSLQGANTEAFF. The CDR3 DNA sequence: TGTGCCAGCAGCTTACAGGGGGCGAACACTGAAGCTTTCTTT.